The 7 T cell receptor beta chains listed next were all sequenced from one sample in a study of Ad26.COV2.S vaccination and SARS-CoV-2 variants. Treatment specified: about 20 received Ad26.COV2.S at low or high dose, single or two shots; about 5 received placebo; per-sample allocation not given. The samples date from day 63 after the first vaccine or placebo injection. Data came from immunoSEQ multiplex PCR; TCRdb stores just in-frame clones and leaves some out. The table has around 320,000 clones, around four fifths seen once. Sequenced material: peripheral blood, taken in a trial of Ad26.COV2.S vaccine versus placebo. Receptors originate from a person between 18 and 59 years old who received the Ad26.COV2.S COVID-19 vaccine or a placebo.

The CDR3 sequence is CASSVGQGSYNEQFF. For the CDR3, the DNA is TGTGCCAGCAGCGTGGGACAGGGCTCCTACAATGAGCAGTTCTTC. The J gene is TRBJ2-1, the V gene TRBV13, with 9 positions matching TRBD1. The CDR3 is 15 amino acids. CDR1 and CDR2 (germline): PRHDT, FYEKMQ (reference sequence). V lost 5 bases, J lost 0 bases, and 2 bases stayed unmatched.

This clone was seen only once. The V and J genes are TRBV19 and TRBJ1-2; perhaps TRBD1 as D (5 bases). The germline V gene has CDR1 LNHDA and CDR2 SQIVND (reference sequence). Deletions cut 8 bases from V and 7 bases from J, with 23 bases between. CDR3 length: 15 residues. The CDR3 DNA reads TGTGCCAGTGGCTTGTCGGGGGGTTTTTTGAGTGGCTACACCTTC. The encoded protein is CASGLSGGFLSGYTF.

The sample holds a few counts of this clone. Other DNA sequences in the same sample also yield this CDR3. The rearrangement joins TRBV5-1 to TRBJ2-7; 8 bases are a match to TRBD1. The germline CDR1 and CDR2 sequences are SGHRS and YFSETQ. The CDR3 is made up of 14 amino acids. Unmatched junction bases numbered 1, after V lost 0 bases and J lost 2 bases. In DNA, the CDR3 is TGCGCCAGCAGCTTGGGGACAGGGACCTACGAGCAGTACTTC. Its protein is CASSLGTGTYEQYF.

The chain combines TRBV6-5 with TRBJ2-2, with D uncertain. This CDR3 is built from 14 residues. Germline CDR1 is MNHEY and CDR2 is SVGAGI. V dropped 7 bases and J dropped 5 bases, with 14 bases sitting between them. CDR3 sequence (DNA): TGTGCCAGCACCGGCAGCCCAGGAACCGGGGAGCTGTTTTTT. Translated: CASTGSPGTGELFF.

This chain connects TRBV5-6 to TRBJ1-6, with unresolved D. Trimming took 1 base from V and 3 from J, leaving 11 bases between them. The CDR3 contains 16 residues. Germline-derived CDR1 and CDR2 are SGHDT and YYEEEE. DNA of the CDR3: TGTGCCAGCAGCTTGTACGGTACCATCTATAATTCACCCCTCCACTTT. It translates to CASSLYGTIYNSPLHF.

This chain joins TRBV2 and TRBJ2-1; tentative D call: TRBD2 (6 bases). The CDR3 contains 13 residues. V lost 5 bases and J 6 bases, leaving 11 bases between the germline ends. The germline CDR1 and CDR2 sequences are SNHLY and FYNNEI. The CDR3 is CASSRTGVNEQFF. The CDR3 DNA reads TGTGCCAGCAGTCGTACGGGGGTCAATGAGCAGTTCTTC.

J is TRBJ2-3 and V is TRBV14, with a possible D match to TRBD1 (6 bases). The CDR3 loop spans 19 amino acids. V was cut by 4 bases and J by 7 bases, with 30 bases left in between. The germline V gene has CDR1 SGHDN and CDR2 FVKESK. The CDR3 DNA sequence: TGTGCCAGCAGCCCACCCAGGGGACCAGCACCTTCTCTCGGGAATACGCAGTATTTT. It is translated as CASSPPRGPAPSLGNTQYF.